Each of the 20 T cell receptor beta chains below was sequenced from the same sample in a study of shared clonotypes between healthy human individuals. Data came from immunoSEQ multiplex PCR; TCRdb stores just in-frame clones and leaves some out. The sample includes about 2.2 million clones, 85% to 95% of them seen just once. Positively selected for CCR7, the CD45RO-negative cells used as naive CD8 cells excluded terminally differentiated effector memory CD45RA+ cells. What was sequenced was naive CD8+ T cells from PBMCs. Receptors originate from a man aged 18 to 29 in good health. Some clones in this sample may be carry-over from other donors' samples.

The chain recombines TRBV27 with TRBJ2-3; the match to TRBD2 covers 8 bases. The V gene end was trimmed by 8 bases and the J gene end by 5 bases; junction bases not matched to a gene: 3. This CDR3 has 12 amino acids. Per germline, CDR1 MNHEY and CDR2 SMNVEV (reference sequence). DNA of the CDR3: TGTGCCAGCGCCAGCGGGAGAGATACGCAGTATTTT. This sequence encodes CASASGRDTQYF.

The chain links TRBV7-9 to TRBJ2-7; TRBD1 is a possible D gene (6 bases). The CDR3 spans 13 residues. Germline CDR1 reads SEHNR; CDR2 reads FQNEAQ (reference sequence). Trimming pared 1 base from V and 6 bases from J, leaving 10 bases between. The DNA of the CDR3 is TGTGCCAGCAGCTTAGAGGCAGGGGCCGAGCAGTACTTC. Residues: CASSLEAGAEQYF.

For this clone: A much larger clone is a single base away; this may be a read error. This sequence joins TRBV7-6 and TRBJ2-1; D is ambiguous. Trimming cost V 0 bases and J 6 bases, with 3 bases left between them. This CDR3 region has 12 residues. Germline V CDR1 and CDR2: SGHVS, FNYEAQ. CDR3 sequence: CASSLAPNEQFF. Here the CDR3 DNA reads TGTGCCAGCAGCTTAGCTCCCAATGAGCAGTTCTTC.

The chain uses TRBV5-6 and TRBJ2-6; D tentatively fits TRBD1 or TRBD2 (5 bases each). From germline, CDR1 is SGHDT and CDR2 YYEEEE. The CDR3 runs to 17 residues. V lost 4 bases to trimming and J lost 0 bases, with 14 bases between them. The CDR3 region has the DNA TGTGCCAGCAGCGGACCGGGACCCAGCTCTGGGGCCAACGTCCTGACTTTC. Translated: CASSGPGPSSGANVLTF. Full variable domain (remainder filled in from reference TRBV5-6 and TRBJ2-6): DAGVTQSPTHLIKTRGQQVTLRCSPKSGHDTVSWYQQALGQGPQFIFQYYEEEERQRGNFPDRFSGHQFPNYSSELNVNALLLGDSALYLCASSGPGPSSGANVLTFGAGSRLTVL.

CDR3 in DNA: TGCGCCAGCAGCCTTGGGACAGCCAGGATAAATGAGCAGTTCTTC. Translated: CASSLGTARINEQFF. The V call is TRBV4-3, the J call TRBJ2-1; 7 positions agree with TRBD1. Trimming took 4 bases from V and 7 from J; bases not matched to a gene: 10. CDR1 LGHNA and CDR2 YSLEER come from the germline V gene. CDR3 size: 15 residues.

This clone has only one observation. The gene calls are TRBV27 and TRBJ2-1; 12 bases agree with TRBD2. J was trimmed by 9 bases and V by 6 bases; bases with no gene match: 12. Germline V lookup: CDR1 MNHEY, CDR2 SMNVEV (reference sequence). CDR3 length: 16 residues. CDR3 nucleotides: TGTGCCAGCAGCCCAAGCCGACTAGCGGGAGCAAGTGAGCAGTTCTTC. The encoded protein is CASSPSRLAGASEQFF.

The V gene is TRBV7-6, the J gene TRBJ2-5, with D uncertain. The CDR3 is 15 amino acids. CDR1 and CDR2 from the germline V gene are SGHVS and FNYEAQ. V was trimmed by 2 bases and J by 1 base, leaving 11 bases between them. The CDR3 DNA reads as TGTGCCAGCAGCTTATTGGCTCGTGTCCAAGAGACCCAGTACTTC. Translated: CASSLLARVQETQYF. Supplemented by reference TRBV7-6 and TRBJ2-5, the full variable domain reads GAGVSQSPRYKVTKRGQDVALRCDPISGHVSLYWYRQALGQGPEFLTYFNYEAQQDKSGLPNDRFSAERPEGSISTLTIQRTEQRDSAMYRCASSLLARVQETQYFGPGTRLLVL.

The chain joins TRBV7-3 to TRBJ2-1; D not certain. The V gene's germline CDR1 is SGHTA and CDR2 FQGTGA. Trimming removed 1 base from V and 4 bases from J, with 11 bases in between. The length of the CDR3 is 15 residues. CDR3 DNA sequence: TGTGCCAGCAGCTTAAACCTCGGTCTGTACAATGAGCAGTTCTTC. It is translated as CASSLNLGLYNEQFF.

The rearrangement links TRBV27 to TRBJ2-3; no reliable D call. Germline CDR1 reads MNHEY; CDR2 reads SMNVEV (reference sequence). The ends were cut back, 2 bases at V and 1 base at J, with 13 bases in the middle. The CDR3 totals 16 residues. For the CDR3, the DNA is TGTGCCAGCAGTTTAACCCCCCGCCAGGGCACAGATACGCAGTATTTT. It translates to CASSLTPRQGTDTQYF.

In regard to this clone: The same CDR3 is also encoded by other DNA sequences in this sample. This chain uses TRBV28 with TRBJ2-5, with no clear D. Trimming cost V 3 bases and J 2 bases, with 10 bases left between them. The germline gives CDR1 MDHEN, CDR2 SYDVKM. The CDR3 extends over 14 amino acids. In nucleotides, the CDR3 is TGTGCCAGCAGTTTGCGCCCGGTTCAAGAGACCCAGTACTTC. Translation gives CASSLRPVQETQYF.

The chain employs TRBV28 and TRBJ2-7; a weak D match, TRBD1 (6 bases). This CDR3 is built from 17 residues. The germline V gene encodes CDR1 MDHEN and CDR2 SYDVKM. Trimming stripped 5 bases from V and 1 base from J, with 21 bases between. The CDR3 region has the DNA TGTGCCAGCAGTACGACAGGACCACGTTCACGATCCTACGAGCAGTACTTC. Protein: CASSTTGPRSRSYEQYF.

Of note for this clone: The same CDR3 also results from other DNA sequences found in this sample. The chain is built from TRBV16 and TRBJ1-1, with D possibly matching TRBD1 (5 bases). In germline, CDR1 is KGHSY, CDR2 FQNENV. The CDR3 is 11 residues long. Between the trimmed V and J ends, which lost 3 bases and 10 bases, there was a span of 9 bases. CDR3 sequence: CASSQGVLAFF. CDR3 DNA: TGTGCCAGCAGCCAGGGGGTGTTAGCTTTCTTT.

This CDR3 reads CASSHSLHEQYF. The CDR3 nucleotides read TGTGCCAGCAGCCACAGCCTCCACGAGCAGTACTTC. The V call is TRBV14, the J call TRBJ2-7; D unclear. Trimming pared 3 bases from V and 5 bases from J, leaving 8 bases between. Germline CDR1 is SGHDN and CDR2 is FVKESK. The CDR3 extends over 12 amino acids. Combining the CDR3 with reference TRBV14 and TRBJ2-7 gives the whole variable domain EAGVTQFPSHSVIEKGQTVTLRCDPISGHDNLYWYRRVMGKEIKFLLHFVKESKQDESGMPNNRFLAERTGGTYSTLKVQPAELEDSGVYFCASSHSLHEQYFGPGTRLTVT.

V is TRBV4-2 and J is TRBJ2-5; TRBD2 matches at 7 bases. From germline, CDR1 is LGHNA and CDR2 YNFKEQ. The CDR3 spans 17 residues. Losses at the gene ends were 4 bases for V and 0 bases for J; bases not matched to a gene: 11. CDR3 in DNA: TGTGCCAGCAGCCCGTCCTCCCTACTAGCGTACCAAGAGACCCAGTACTTC. This translates into CASSPSSLLAYQETQYF.

This clone showed up just a few times. The V and J genes are TRBV11-2 and TRBJ1-1; possible D gene TRBD1, 5 bases. This CDR3 region has 12 residues. Trimming took off 11 bases at V and 6 bases at J, with 16 bases between the two ends. Per the germline V gene, CDR1 is SGHAT and CDR2 is FQNNGV. CDR3 bases: TGTGCCGACCGTGGGGGGAAGCCTGAAGCTTTCTTT. Translation gives CADRGGKPEAFF. The full variable domain, with the rest looked up from reference TRBV11-2 and TRBJ1-1, is EAGVAQSPRYKIIEKRQSVAFWCNPISGHATLYWYQQILGQGPKLLIQFQNNGVVDDSQLPKDRFSAERLKGVDSTLKIQPAKLEDSAVYLCADRGGKPEAFFGQGTRLTVV.

The rearrangement joins TRBV2 to TRBJ1-1, with 7 bases that match TRBD1. CDR3 length equals 15 residues. The germline gives CDR1 SNHLY, CDR2 FYNNEI. The ends lost 6 bases at V and 5 bases at J; junction bases unmatched: 12. CDR3 sequence reads: CASRGFFGTVTEAFF. In DNA, the CDR3 is TGTGCCAGCAGGGGTTTTTTCGGGACAGTGACTGAAGCTTTCTTT.

This chain joins TRBV29-1 and TRBJ1-1; no definite D call. Germline V gene data show CDR1 as SQVTM and CDR2 as ANQGSEA. Trimming pared 5 bases from V and 8 bases from J, leaving 9 bases between. This CDR3 spans 10 amino acids. CDR3 nucleotide sequence: TGCAGCGTTAATTCCCCAGAAGCTTTCTTT. The encoded protein is CSVNSPEAFF.

About this clone itself: In the same sample, other DNA sequences code for this CDR3. V gene TRBV27 combines with J gene TRBJ2-5, with TRBD2 as a possible D gene (6 bases). Germline V lookup: CDR1 MNHEY, CDR2 SMNVEV (reference sequence). V lost 2 bases and J lost 2, with 9 bases in between. CDR3 size: 14 residues. DNA of the CDR3: TGTGCCAGCAGTTTAATAGGGACTCAAGAGACCCAGTACTTC. Its translation: CASSLIGTQETQYF.

Worth noting for this clone: The identical CDR3 is also encoded by other nucleotide sequences in the sample. The V and J genes are TRBV10-2 and TRBJ2-7, with TRBD1 matching 11 bases. With 8 bases clipped from V and 1 base from J, the junction kept 1 base outside the gene matches. CDR3 length: 13 residues. Germline values: CDR1 WSHSY, CDR2 SAAADI. CDR3 loop: CASRDRGSYEQYF. The CDR3 coding sequence is TGCGCCAGCCGGGACAGGGGGTCCTACGAGCAGTACTTC.

The chain links TRBV28 to TRBJ2-3; no firm D call. From germline, CDR1 is MDHEN and CDR2 SYDVKM. V lost 5 bases and J lost 0, with 21 bases in between. The CDR3 covers 18 residues. The CDR3 region has the DNA TGTGCCAGCAGTGCCCCGCGGCCCCCTCGGAGAAGCACAGATACGCAGTATTTT. Its translation: CASSAPRPPRRSTDTQYF.